This entry lists 13 T cell receptor beta chains sequenced from one sample in a study of identifying expanded T cells in peripheral blood. Data came from immunoSEQ multiplex PCR; TCRdb stores just in-frame clones and leaves some out. The sample records about 78,000 clones, around 89% being singletons. Sample: blood. Every receptor here comes from a person aged 18 to 75 in good health.

The count of this clone is one. The J gene is TRBJ2-3, the V gene TRBV5-1, with 11 positions matching TRBD2. The CDR3 consists of 16 residues. Germline V gene data show CDR1 as SGHRS and CDR2 as YFSETQ. J lost 4 bases, V lost 7 bases, and 11 bases had no gene match. The CDR3, as DNA: TGCGCCAGCGGGTCTTTTAGCGGGGGGGCCGCAGATACGCAGTATTTT. Amino acids: CASGSFSGGAADTQYF.

The CDR3 loop reads CATSRVRGGAETQYF. DNA for the CDR3: TGTGCCACCAGCAGAGTTCGCGGGGGGGCTGAGACCCAGTACTTC. The rearrangement joins TRBV15 to TRBJ2-5, with 9 bases aligning to TRBD2. CDR1 is LNHNV, CDR2 YYDKDF, per germline (reference sequence). The trim removed 1 base at V and 5 bases at J, leaving 5 bases unmatched. This CDR3 has 15 residues.

The chain uses TRBV2 and TRBJ1-1, with D possibly being TRBD1 (6 bases). The germline V gene encodes CDR1 SNHLY and CDR2 FYNNEI. V lost 6 bases, J lost 6 bases, and 11 bases lay in between. This CDR3 contains 12 residues. The CDR3 reads CASRRDTPEAFF. The CDR3 nucleotides are TGTGCCAGCAGACGGGACACTCCTGAAGCTTTCTTT.

DNA for the CDR3: TGTGCCAGCAGCTTACGAAGGCAAGAGACCCAGTACTTC. Protein: CASSLRRQETQYF. The V call is TRBV7-6, the J call TRBJ2-5; D ambiguous. V was shortened by 2 bases and J by 2 bases, with 6 bases between the two germline ends. This CDR3 is 13 amino acids long. Germline values: CDR1 SGHVS, CDR2 FNYEAQ.

The genes are TRBV4-3 and TRBJ1-6, with TRBD1 identical over 7 bases. Trimming took 0 bases from V and 4 from J; bases not matched to a gene: 6. From germline, CDR1 is LGHNA and CDR2 YSLEER. The CDR3 totals 17 residues. CDR3 loop: CASSQEWRGQYNSPLHF. CDR3 in DNA: TGCGCCAGCAGCCAAGAATGGAGGGGGCAATATAATTCACCCCTCCACTTT.

V gene TRBV7-7 combines with J gene TRBJ1-2; 9 positions agree with TRBD1. This CDR3 has 14 residues. Germline loops: CDR1 SSHAT, CDR2 FNYEAQ (reference sequence). V trimming: 4 bases; J trimming: 8 bases; junction bases outside the gene matches: 8. The CDR3 DNA reads as TGTGCCAGCAGCTCACACGGGACAGGGAAAGGCTACACCTTC. The encoded protein is CASSSHGTGKGYTF.

V gene TRBV11-2 combines with J gene TRBJ2-1, with no clear D. CDR1 and CDR2 from the germline V gene are SGHAT and FQNNGV. The CDR3 runs to 14 residues. The V end lost 7 bases, the J end lost 6 bases, and 16 bases lay between the germline ends. The CDR3, as DNA: TGTGCCAGCAACCCCGGGCTTTGGGGCAATGAGCAGTTCTTC. This gives the protein CASNPGLWGNEQFF.

The V and J genes are TRBV7-8 and TRBJ1-2; tentative D call: TRBD1 (6 bases). The length of the CDR3 is 15 residues. Trimming cost V 1 base and J 10 bases, with 19 bases left between them. Germline V gene data show CDR1 as SGHVS and CDR2 as FQNEAQ. The CDR3 region has the DNA TGTGCCAGCAGCTTAGGAATCTGGACAGAGCAAGTCTACACCTTC. The encoded protein is CASSLGIWTEQVYTF.

The chain carries TRBV29-1 and TRBJ1-1; D call uncertain. Germline loops: CDR1 SQVTM, CDR2 ANQGSEA. Trimming pared 4 bases from V and 0 bases from J, leaving 9 bases between. This CDR3 is 13 amino acids long. The CDR3 DNA sequence: TGCAGCGTTGGAGCAGCCCTGAACACTGAAGCTTTCTTT. Translated, it gives CSVGAALNTEAFF.

The chain links TRBV6-5 to TRBJ1-3; 7 bases line up with TRBD1. This CDR3 is 13 amino acids long. Germline trimming cut 5 bases from V and 6 bases from J; bases unmatched to any gene: 4. The V gene's germline CDR1 is MNHEY and CDR2 SVGAGI. The CDR3 loop is CASSTGQKNTIYF. Written as DNA, the CDR3 is TGTGCCAGCAGTACGGGACAGAAAAACACCATATATTTT.

The chain has TRBV29-1 and TRBJ2-7; D possibly corresponds to TRBD2 (6 bases). Per germline, CDR1 SQVTM and CDR2 ANQGSEA. The CDR3 is 13 residues long. V was pared by 4 bases and J by 4 bases, with 14 bases between. The CDR3 loop reads CSVVGGSFYEQYF. The DNA for the CDR3 is TGCAGCGTTGTGGGAGGTTCCTTTTACGAGCAGTACTTC.

V and J are TRBV12-5 and TRBJ2-7, with unresolved D. Trimming took off 7 bases at V and 3 bases at J, with 16 bases between the two ends. Germline V gives CDR1 LGHNT, CDR2 FRNRAP. This CDR3 is built from 14 residues. The CDR3 is CASAWVGVDYEQYF. The CDR3 coding sequence is TGTGCTAGTGCCTGGGTAGGAGTAGACTACGAGCAGTACTTC.

V gene TRBV19 combines with J gene TRBJ2-2, with 10 nucleotides matching TRBD1. Germline V lookup: CDR1 LNHDA, CDR2 SQIVND (reference sequence). The J segment lost 5 bases and the V segment lost 3 bases, leaving 9 bases of the junction unmatched. The CDR3 is made up of 17 amino acids. CDR3 protein: CASSIPDRGRWTGELFF. CDR3 nucleotides: TGTGCCAGTAGTATCCCTGACAGGGGGCGATGGACCGGGGAGCTGTTTTTT.